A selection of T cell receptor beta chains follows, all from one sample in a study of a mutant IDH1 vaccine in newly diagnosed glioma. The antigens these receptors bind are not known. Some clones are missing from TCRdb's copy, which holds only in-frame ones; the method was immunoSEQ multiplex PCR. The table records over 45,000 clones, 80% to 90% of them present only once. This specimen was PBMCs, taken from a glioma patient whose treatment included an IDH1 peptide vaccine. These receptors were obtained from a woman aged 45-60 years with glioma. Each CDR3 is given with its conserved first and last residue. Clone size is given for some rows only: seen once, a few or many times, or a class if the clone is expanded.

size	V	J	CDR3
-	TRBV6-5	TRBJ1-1	CASSLGQGGTEAFF
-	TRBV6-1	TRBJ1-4	CASNGNSESLFF
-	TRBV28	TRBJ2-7	CASRTGGSYEQYF
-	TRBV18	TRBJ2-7	CASSPPGLPYEQYF
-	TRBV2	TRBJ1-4	CASSSGTGDEKLFF
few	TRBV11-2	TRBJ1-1	CASSLAVAGNTEAFF
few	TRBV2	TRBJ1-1	CASTVGRLNTEAFF
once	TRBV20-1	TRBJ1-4	CSAHFNEKLFF
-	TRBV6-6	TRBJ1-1	CASNPTRGGNTEAFF
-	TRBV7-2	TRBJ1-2	CASSLVGISGQGVYGYTF
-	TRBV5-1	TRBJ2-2	CASSGTSRDGELFF
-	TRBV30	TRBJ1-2	CAWSVTPAGGGGYTF
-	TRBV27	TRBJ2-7	CASRNKGGTLSGEQYF
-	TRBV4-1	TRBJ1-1	CASSPWTGQNTEAFF
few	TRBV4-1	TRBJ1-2	CASSQEGGQGGYGYTF
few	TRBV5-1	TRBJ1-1	CASSLESSNTEAFF
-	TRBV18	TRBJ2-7	CASSSRDVWEQYF
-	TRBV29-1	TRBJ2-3	CSVATSGGSTDTQYF
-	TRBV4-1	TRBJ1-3	CASSQDPPGFTGNTIYF
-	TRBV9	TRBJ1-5	CASSVNSNIGQPQHF
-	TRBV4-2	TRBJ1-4	CASSQDNPAALGEKLFF
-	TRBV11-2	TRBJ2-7	CASSLEGGRSYEQYF
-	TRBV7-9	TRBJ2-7	CASSLSTGGIYEQYF
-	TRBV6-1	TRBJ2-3	CASSEYGFPSTDTQYF
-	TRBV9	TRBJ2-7	CASSVMEGSPYEQYF
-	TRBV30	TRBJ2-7	CAWSGGGGAYEQYF
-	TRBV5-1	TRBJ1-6	CASSLERGNSPLHF
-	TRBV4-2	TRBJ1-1	CASSQDSAGPVSEAFF
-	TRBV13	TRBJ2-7	CATSLPSYEQYF
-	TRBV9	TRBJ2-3	CASSVDGGGVGQYF
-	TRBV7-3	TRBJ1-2	CASSNGGGYYGYTF